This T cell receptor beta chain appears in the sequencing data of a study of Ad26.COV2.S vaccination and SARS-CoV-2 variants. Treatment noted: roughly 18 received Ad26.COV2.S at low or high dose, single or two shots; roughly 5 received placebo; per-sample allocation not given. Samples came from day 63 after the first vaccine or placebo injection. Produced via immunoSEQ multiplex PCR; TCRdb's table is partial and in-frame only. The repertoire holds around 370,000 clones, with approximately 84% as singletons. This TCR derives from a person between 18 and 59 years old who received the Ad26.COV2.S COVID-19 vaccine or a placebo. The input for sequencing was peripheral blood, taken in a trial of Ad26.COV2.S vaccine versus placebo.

CDR3 nucleotide sequence: TGTGCCATCAGTGAGGGTCCGTGGGACAGGGCCGCCTACGAGCAGTACTTC. As protein: CAISEGPWDRAAYEQYF. The V call is TRBV10-3, the J call TRBJ2-7; 9 bases map to TRBD1. V shed 2 bases and J 2 bases; nucleotides not matched to a gene: 10. CDR3 length equals 17 residues. CDR1 is ENHRY, CDR2 SYGVKD, per germline.